This TCR beta chain was observed in a study of blood T cell repertoires in COVID-19. Study-level background: Donors in the United States, Italy and Spain gave samples during acute or convalescent COVID-19. Sources were T cells, B-cell-depleted T cells, or PBMCs; the material itself was cDNA or gDNA.

As originally analysed: By means of reference gene primer amplification, nucleated cell counts were estimated. Sequencing used immunoSEQ multiplex PCR; TCRdb keeps in-frame clones, though not all of them. The DNA gave D and trimming, while V, J and clone size come from that table. The table has 110,000 to 150,000 clones, 85% to 90% seen once. Trimming took 0 bases from V and 5 from J, leaving 7 bases between them. There are 14 residues in the CDR3. CDR1 is PRHDT, CDR2 FYEKMQ, per germline (reference sequence). The sequenced sample was peripheral blood. The chain couples TRBV13 to TRBJ1-4; D not resolved. This TCR was recovered from an elderly woman with acute or convalescent COVID-19. DNA for the CDR3: TGTGCCAGCAGCTTAGGGAGTCGGAATGAAAAACTGTTTTTT. Protein sequence: CASSLGSRNEKLFF.